Shown below are 24 T cell receptor beta chains from a single sample sequenced in a study of blood T cells in healthy people across ages. Alongside a J-beta primer mix, a sample-barcoded 5' primer served in a second PCR lasting about 7 to 12 cycles. TCRdb fed the 5' RACE reads into MiXCR, producing one record per CDR3 protein. The sample carries approximately 880,000 distinct CDR3 sequences, 48% recorded once. The source material was blood. The receptors derive from a man aged 30 to 39 in good health.

A remark on this clonotype: Germline and junction disagree at one end, which may indicate a read error. This chain links TRBV10-3 with TRBJ2-3; TRBD1 or TRBD2 may be the D gene (5 bases each). The length of the CDR3 is 16 residues. CDR1 ENHRY and CDR2 SYGVKD come from the germline V gene. The CDR3 reads CAITEGAGSSTDTQYF. In DNA, the CDR3 is TGTGCCATCACTGAGGGCGCAGGGTCGTCAACAGATACGCAGTATTTT.

This clonotype has ten or more counts. The genes are TRBV5-5 and TRBJ2-5; the D gene is possibly TRBD1 (7 bases). Germline V lookup: CDR1 SGHKS, CDR2 YYEKEE (reference sequence). The V end was cut by 2 bases, the J end by 5 bases, with 16 bases between. The CDR3 is made up of 15 amino acids. The CDR3 spells CASSFGGGGMETQYF. The CDR3 coding sequence is TGTGCCAGCAGCTTCGGAGGGGGCGGAATGGAGACCCAGTACTTC. Together with reference TRBV5-5 and TRBJ2-5, the CDR3 gives the full variable domain: DAGVTQSPTHLIKTRGQQVTLRCSPISGHKSVSWYQQVLGQGPQFIFQYYEKEERGRGNFPDRFSARQFPNYSSELNVNALLLGDSALYLCASSFGGGGMETQYFGPGTRLLVL.

The genes are TRBV5-1 and TRBJ2-3; 7 positions agree with TRBD2. The germline V gene encodes CDR1 SGHRS and CDR2 YFSETQ. The CDR3 has 14 residues. V lost 3 bases and J lost 2; bases outside the gene matches: 3. The chain's CDR3 is CASSSAGPTDTQYF. The CDR3 DNA is TGCGCCAGCAGCTCAGCGGGGCCCACAGATACGCAGTATTTT. The whole variable domain, filled in from reference TRBV5-1 and TRBJ2-3, reads KAGVTQTPRYLIKTRGQQVTLSCSPISGHRSVSWYQQTPGQGLQFLFEYFSETQRNKGNFPGRFSGRQFSNSRSEMNVSTLELGDSALYLCASSSAGPTDTQYFGPGTRLTVL.

This clonotype has a handful of counts. V usage is TRBV18 and J usage is TRBJ2-3; D call uncertain. Germline loops: CDR1 KGHSH, CDR2 LQKENI. This CDR3 has 14 residues. Trimming took 5 bases from V and 12 from J, leaving 21 bases between them. CDR3 nucleotide sequence: TGTGCCAGCTCATTACCAACCGACTGGGTGGATCAGTATTTT. It yields the protein CASSLPTDWVDQYF.

Ten or more counts support this clonotype. The chain carries TRBV3-1 and TRBJ2-7; D might be TRBD1 or TRBD2, each matching 5 bases. V dropped 0 bases and J dropped 6 bases, with 12 bases sitting between them. Germline V CDR1 and CDR2: LGHDT, YNNKEL (reference sequence). This CDR3 region has 14 residues. CDR3: CASSQDYGGGEQYF. Written as DNA, the CDR3 is TGTGCCAGCAGCCAAGATTATGGGGGTGGCGAGCAGTACTTC.

This clonotype has just a few counts. J is TRBJ2-5 and V is TRBV7-2; TRBD2 matches at 7 bases. Looked up from germline, CDR1 is SGHTA and CDR2 is FQGNSA. This CDR3 spans 14 amino acids. The ends lost 3 bases at V and 4 bases at J; junction bases unmatched: 5. This CDR3 is CASSFGLVVETQYF. Written as DNA, the CDR3 is TGTGCCAGCAGCTTTGGACTAGTCGTAGAGACCCAGTACTTC. Variable domain in full (rest from reference TRBV7-2 and TRBJ2-5): GAGVSQSPSNKVTEKGKDVELRCDPISGHTALYWYRQSLGQGLEFLIYFQGNSAPDKSGLPSDRFSAERTGGSVSTLTIQRTQQEDSAVYLCASSFGLVVETQYFGPGTRLLVL.

CDR3 loop: CASSVSLEQKGTQYF. CDR3 in DNA: TGTGCCAGCAGCGTGTCCTTGGAACAGAAAGGGACCCAGTACTTC. The rearrangement links TRBV9 to TRBJ2-5; D ambiguous. Germline V CDR1 and CDR2: SGDLS, YYNGEE. Trimming removed 2 bases from V and 7 bases from J, with 18 bases in between. CDR3 length equals 15 residues.

This clonotype was seen just once. This sequence joins TRBV10-3 and TRBJ2-6, with D uncertain. The CDR3 totals 15 residues. The germline V gene encodes CDR1 ENHRY and CDR2 SYGVKD. V shed 3 bases and J shed 1 base, with 7 bases lying between them. The CDR3 spells CAISESESGANVLTF. CDR3 sequence (DNA): TGTGCCATCAGTGAAAGCGAGTCTGGGGCCAACGTCCTGACTTTC.

The V and J genes are TRBV20-1 and TRBJ1-2; D possibly corresponds to TRBD1 (5 bases). This CDR3 contains 14 residues. The V gene's germline CDR1 is DFQATT and CDR2 SNEGSKA (reference sequence). V was shortened by 1 base and J by 2 bases, with 11 bases between the two germline ends. The CDR3 reads CSARGDYGNYGYTF. CDR3 nucleotide sequence: TGCAGTGCTAGAGGGGACTATGGGAACTATGGCTACACCTTC.

The chain employs TRBV20-1 and TRBJ2-7, with 7 positions matching TRBD1. V was clipped by 5 bases and J by 0 bases; unmatched bases: 13. CDR3 size: 16 residues. Germline values: CDR1 DFQATT, CDR2 SNEGSKA (reference sequence). The CDR3 DNA reads as TGCAGTGCTTGGGGACCTGACAGGGCAAGCTCCTACGAGCAGTACTTC. Protein sequence: CSAWGPDRASSYEQYF.

Regarding this clonotype: A read error may account for a junction end that differs from germline. The chain has TRBV6-2 or TRBV6-3 and TRBJ2-1; 8 bases are shared with TRBD1. This CDR3 comprises 16 residues. Germline V gene lookup returns CDR1 MNHEY and CDR2 SVGEGT. The CDR3 coding sequence is TGTGCCGGCAGTCTTGACAGGGGCGAATTTTACAATGAGCAGTTCTTC. Its protein product is CAGSLDRGEFYNEQFF.

This clonotype was seen only a few times. The chain recombines TRBV3-1 with TRBJ1-5, with D unresolved. The CDR3 loop spans 16 amino acids. Trimming pared 0 bases from V and 2 bases from J, leaving 11 bases between. Looked up from germline, CDR1 is LGHDT and CDR2 is YNNKEL (reference sequence). The CDR3 sequence is CASSQDSPGRNQPQHF. CDR3 nucleotide sequence: TGTGCCAGCAGCCAAGATTCCCCAGGACGCAATCAGCCCCAGCATTTT.

The sample holds a few counts of this clonotype. The chain employs TRBV6-5 and TRBJ2-4; D ambiguous. The germline gives CDR1 MNHEY, CDR2 SVGAGI. The CDR3 runs to 12 residues. Deletions cut 7 bases from V and 7 bases from J, with 11 bases between. The CDR3: CASKDFGNIQYF. CDR3 coding DNA: TGTGCCAGCAAGGATTTCGGTAACATTCAGTACTTC.

This clonotype occurred a few times. CDR3 coding DNA: TGTGCCAGCAGCGTAGGATCAGGCAATGGCTACACCTTC. The encoded protein is CASSVGSGNGYTF. This rearrangement joins TRBV9 to TRBJ1-2; D uncertain. The CDR3 covers 13 residues. Germline lookup yields CDR1 SGDLS and CDR2 YYNGEE. V was clipped by 0 bases and J by 6 bases, with 9 bases between them.

As regards this clonotype: Sequence at one end of the junction differs from germline and may be a read error. The rearrangement joins TRBV7-2 to TRBJ2-7; TRBD2 might be the D (7 bases). The J call may not be correct, given that the DNA end is closer to TRBJ2-5. This CDR3 spans 14 amino acids. Germline values: CDR1 SGHTA, CDR2 FQGNSA. The CDR3 DNA reads as TGTGCCAGCATCTTAGGGGGGGCCGCTAAGACCCAGTACTTC. It encodes CASILGGAAKTQYF.

The chain employs TRBV15 and TRBJ2-3, with no clear D. V lost 0 bases and J 4 bases, leaving 8 bases between the germline ends. The CDR3 is 14 residues long. Germline V CDR1 and CDR2: LNHNV, YYDKDF (reference sequence). The CDR3 DNA is TGTGCCACCAGCAGAGATCGGTCGGCAGATACGCAGTATTTT. This gives the protein CATSRDRSADTQYF.

The chain couples TRBV7-3 to TRBJ2-3; D perhaps matches TRBD1 (7 bases). The V gene's germline CDR1 is SGHTA and CDR2 FQGTGA. There are 19 residues in the CDR3. The ends were cut back, 5 bases at V and 4 bases at J, with 28 bases in the middle. The CDR3 nucleotides are TGTGCCAGCAGCCCTACCGGGGGACAGCGTGGTATCCTCGCAGATACGCAGTATTTT. This gives the protein CASSPTGGQRGILADTQYF.

This clonotype was picked up a small number of times. The chain couples TRBV3-1 to TRBJ1-2; D is uncertain. Germline V gene lookup returns CDR1 LGHDT and CDR2 YNNKEL (reference sequence). Trimming shortened V by 3 bases and J by 5 bases, and 13 bases separated the two germline ends. The CDR3 runs 14 residues. CDR3 sequence reads: CASSQTEGRYGYTF. The CDR3 DNA is TGTGCCAGCAGCCAGACGGAGGGCCGATATGGCTACACCTTC.

The genes are TRBV10-3 and TRBJ2-4, with 7 bases aligning to TRBD1. The last part of the DNA fits TRBJ2-7 better; the J call may be wrong. From germline, CDR1 is ENHRY and CDR2 SYGVKD. The CDR3 has 12 residues. CDR3 in amino acids: CAATGTVTEQYF. CDR3 bases: TGTGCCGCAACCGGGACAGTCACCGAGCAGTACTTC.

The gene calls are TRBV15 and TRBJ1-5; 8 positions match TRBD1. This CDR3 region has 14 residues. Trimming cost V 3 bases and J 7 bases; bases outside gene matches: 5. Looked up from germline, CDR1 is LNHNV and CDR2 is YYDKDF (reference sequence). The CDR3 spells CATSRDRVGQPQHF. CDR3 nucleotides: TGTGCCACCAGCAGGGACAGGGTCGGCCAGCCCCAGCATTTT.

This clonotype was seen a few times. V gene TRBV7-8 combines with J gene TRBJ2-5; 12 positions match TRBD2. This CDR3 contains 18 residues. Germline V CDR1 and CDR2: SGHVS, FQNEAQ. V shed 2 bases, J shed 1 base, and the junction held 8 bases outside the gene matches. CDR3 loop: CASSLRLAGATGQETQYF. The CDR3 bases are TGTGCCAGCAGCTTACGACTAGCGGGAGCAACGGGCCAAGAGACCCAGTACTTC.

This clonotype was counted once. The CDR3 reads CASSIRGTIRTQETQYF. Written as DNA, the CDR3 is TGTGCCAGTAGTATAAGGGGGACCATCCGTACCCAAGAGACCCAGTACTTC. The chain recombines TRBV19 with TRBJ2-5, with D possibly matching TRBD1 (6 bases). The CDR3 is made up of 17 amino acids. Trimming left V 2 bases short and J 1 base short, with 17 bases between. Germline V gene lookup returns CDR1 LNHDA and CDR2 SQIVND (reference sequence).

The rearrangement uses TRBV9 and TRBJ2-3; tentatively, D is TRBD2 (5 bases). The V gene lost 0 bases and the J gene lost 1 base, with 18 bases spanning the gap. CDR3 length equals 18 residues. Germline CDR1 and CDR2: SGDLS and YYNGEE. The CDR3 region is CASSVERAPGSGTDTQYF. The CDR3 DNA reads as TGTGCCAGCAGCGTAGAAAGGGCCCCGGGGAGCGGCACAGATACGCAGTATTTT.

The chain uses TRBV6-1 and TRBJ2-5, with no clear D. The germline V and J ends were trimmed by 1 base and 5 bases, with 11 bases remaining between them. This CDR3 comprises 14 residues. Per the germline V gene, CDR1 is MNHNS and CDR2 is SASEGT. The CDR3 region is CASSEVGLEETQYF. The DNA for the CDR3 is TGTGCCAGCAGTGAAGTGGGCCTAGAGGAGACCCAGTACTTC.